The 27 T cell receptor beta chains in this list originate from one sample, sequenced in a study of cytomegalovirus exposure and HLA in healthy donors. With 60 Vbeta and 13 Jbeta primers, the PCR was carried out. Assay used: immunoSEQ multiplex PCR; TCRdb lists only in-frame clones, some missing. The sample consists of approximately 170,000 clones, 79% of them appearing once. Input material: PBMCs. The receptors were gathered from a woman between 50 and 59 years old in good health and CMV-seronegative.

The V and J genes are TRBV28 and TRBJ2-5, with 10 bases fitting TRBD1. With V trimmed by 5 bases and J by 5 bases, 8 bases remained unmatched. The germline V gene encodes CDR1 MDHEN and CDR2 SYDVKM. The CDR3 spans 15 residues. The CDR3 is CASSQRTGGTETQYF. The CDR3 DNA sequence: TGTGCCAGCAGTCAAAGGACAGGGGGGACGGAGACCCAGTACTTC.

The CDR3 coding sequence is TGCAGCGTTGGGGGCAGGGGTCATGAGCAGTTCTTC. The encoded protein is CSVGGRGHEQFF. V gene TRBV29-1 combines with J gene TRBJ2-1; a weak D match, TRBD1 (6 bases). Looked up from germline, CDR1 is SQVTM and CDR2 is ANQGSEA. V was pared by 4 bases and J by 8 bases, with 12 bases between. The CDR3 contains 12 residues.

This sequence joins TRBV5-5 and TRBJ2-1; 8 bases match TRBD1. The CDR3 runs 14 residues. V shed 3 bases and J 5 bases; nucleotides not matched to a gene: 4. CDR1 is SGHKS, CDR2 YYEKEE, per germline (reference sequence). This CDR3 is CASSSGQANNEQFF. CDR3 DNA sequence: TGTGCCAGCAGCTCGGGACAGGCCAACAATGAGCAGTTCTTC.

Remarks on this clone: Other nucleotide sequences in the sample specify the same CDR3. The chain employs TRBV28 and TRBJ2-7; D unresolved. Germline assignment: CDR1 MDHEN and CDR2 SYDVKM. The V end lost 5 bases, the J end lost 4 bases, and 6 bases lay between the germline ends. The CDR3 has 11 amino acids. This chain's CDR3 is CASSQNYEQYF. The CDR3 region has the DNA TGTGCCAGCAGTCAAAATTACGAGCAGTACTTC.

The chain combines TRBV13 with TRBJ2-1; no clear D. The germline CDR1 and CDR2 sequences are PRHDT and FYEKMQ (reference sequence). The length of the CDR3 is 12 residues. The V and J ends lost 3 bases and 9 bases respectively, with 9 bases between them. The CDR3 DNA sequence: TGTGCCAGCAGCTTGGGTAACAGTGAGCAGTTCTTC. Translation: CASSLGNSEQFF. Looking up the rest from reference TRBV13 and TRBJ2-1 gives the full variable domain: AAGVIQSPRHLIKEKRETATLKCYPIPRHDTVYWYQQGPGQDPQFLISFYEKMQSDKGSIPDRFSAQQFSDYHSELNMSSLELGDSALYFCASSLGNSEQFFGPGTRLTVL.

The J gene is TRBJ2-7, the V gene TRBV28; 7 bases map to TRBD1. The V segment lost 5 bases and the J segment 2 bases; nucleotides outside the gene matches: 18. This CDR3 has 18 residues. Per germline, CDR1 MDHEN and CDR2 SYDVKM. CDR3 nucleotides: TGTGCCAGCAGTCAACCCCGTAAGCCGCGGACAGGTGCCTACGAGCAGTACTTC. It specifies CASSQPRKPRTGAYEQYF.

J is TRBJ1-5 and V is TRBV28, with 7 nucleotides matching TRBD1. The germline gives CDR1 MDHEN, CDR2 SYDVKM. Germline trimming cut 3 bases from V and 3 bases from J; bases unmatched to any gene: 14. The CDR3 totals 18 residues. CDR3 loop: CASSFFRSRTGDNQPQHF. DNA for the CDR3: TGTGCCAGCAGTTTCTTCCGCTCTAGGACAGGCGACAATCAGCCCCAGCATTTT.

The V gene is TRBV10-2, the J gene TRBJ2-7; 10 bases line up with TRBD1. The trim removed 0 bases at V and 0 bases at J, leaving 2 bases unmatched. CDR1 and CDR2 (germline): WSHSY, SAAADI. The CDR3 totals 16 residues. The CDR3 spells CASSESWTGGSYEQYF. In DNA form, the CDR3 reads TGCGCCAGCAGTGAGTCTTGGACAGGGGGCTCCTACGAGCAGTACTTC.

The V gene is TRBV5-1, the J gene TRBJ2-1, with a weak D call TRBD2 (5 bases). In germline, CDR1 is SGHRS, CDR2 YFSETQ. Trimming left V 5 bases short and J 2 bases short, with 17 bases between. This CDR3 region has 16 residues. Here the CDR3 reads CASSRLSGAPYNEQFF. The CDR3 DNA sequence: TGCGCCAGCAGTCGGCTAAGCGGAGCCCCCTACAATGAGCAGTTCTTC.

The chain recombines TRBV18 with TRBJ1-2, with 8 bases identical to TRBD1. Germline trimming cut 3 bases from V and 11 bases from J; bases unmatched to any gene: 5. The germline gives CDR1 KGHSH, CDR2 LQKENI. The CDR3 extends over 12 amino acids. CDR3 in amino acids: CASSPGQGLYTF. The CDR3 nucleotides read TGTGCCAGCTCACCTGGACAGGGTTTGTACACCTTC.

This sequence joins TRBV9 and TRBJ1-1; D not resolved. V dropped 4 bases and J dropped 3 bases, with 10 bases sitting between them. The CDR3 spans 13 residues. Germline-derived CDR1 and CDR2 are SGDLS and YYNGEE. In DNA, the CDR3 is TGTGCCAGCAGCCCTACGAGAGACACTGAAGCTTTCTTT. Residues: CASSPTRDTEAFF.

The rearrangement links TRBV18 to TRBJ2-2, with D perhaps matching TRBD2 (5 bases). This CDR3 has 15 amino acids. Per germline, CDR1 KGHSH and CDR2 LQKENI. V shed 6 bases and J shed 4 bases, with 15 bases lying between them. CDR3 region: CASSKATGSTGELFF. The CDR3 region has the DNA TGTGCCAGCTCTAAAGCGACGGGGTCCACCGGGGAGCTGTTTTTT.

As concerns this clone: At one of its ends the junction is not consistent with the germline gene, which may arise from a read error. The genes are TRBV6-1 and TRBJ2-6, with a tentative D call TRBD1 (6 bases). The CDR3 sequence is 16 residues long. Germline CDR1 reads MNHNS; CDR2 reads SASEGT. CDR3 bases: TGTGCCAGCAGTGTAATACAGGGACCTGGGGCCAACGTCCTGATTTTC. Protein product: CASSVIQGPGANVLIF.

This clone was counted only a few times. The genes are TRBV11-2 and TRBJ1-3, with D hard to call. Trimming took 5 bases from V and 2 from J, leaving 13 bases between them. Germline-derived CDR1 and CDR2 are SGHAT and FQNNGV. This CDR3 has 15 amino acids. The DNA of the CDR3 is TGTGCCAGCAGCGCGTCCCGGGGAACTGGAAACACCATATATTTT. This encodes CASSASRGTGNTIYF.

V is TRBV5-1 and J is TRBJ2-5; TRBD2 matches 12 bases. Germline CDR1 SGHRS, CDR2 YFSETQ. V lost 3 bases to trimming and J lost 5 bases; unmatched junction nucleotides: 14. This CDR3 comprises 18 residues. CDR3 region: CASSSELAGGGFTETQYF. CDR3 nucleotide sequence: TGCGCCAGCAGCTCCGAACTAGCGGGAGGAGGTTTCACGGAGACCCAGTACTTC.

V is TRBV18 and J is TRBJ1-2, with 7 bases fitting TRBD1. V shed 8 bases and J 0 bases; nucleotides not matched to a gene: 6. The germline V gene encodes CDR1 KGHSH and CDR2 LQKENI. This CDR3 has 14 residues. The CDR3 loop is CASRRDSPNYGYTF. CDR3 in DNA: TGTGCCAGCCGGCGGGACAGCCCTAACTATGGCTACACCTTC.

V usage is TRBV6-4 and J usage is TRBJ2-6; the D gene is possibly TRBD1 (6 bases). From germline, CDR1 is MRHNA and CDR2 SNTAGT. This CDR3 has 16 residues. V was clipped by 5 bases and J by 0 bases, with 11 bases between them. In nucleotides, the CDR3 is TGTGCCAGCAGTCCACAGGGCAGCTCTGGGGCCAACGTCCTGACTTTC. Its translation is CASSPQGSSGANVLTF.

This sequence joins TRBV9 and TRBJ2-3, with D tentatively TRBD2 (7 bases). The CDR3 loop spans 16 amino acids. Germline CDR1 reads SGDLS; CDR2 reads YYNGEE. With 0 bases removed from V and 3 bases from J, the gap between germline ends came to 14 bases. CDR3 protein: CASSVGIGGGTDTQYF. In nucleotides, the CDR3 is TGTGCCAGCAGCGTAGGGATAGGGGGGGGGACAGATACGCAGTATTTT.

As concerns this clone: This sample also contains other DNA sequences that code for the same CDR3. This chain joins TRBV7-8 and TRBJ1-5; no definite D call. V was clipped by 4 bases and J by 1 base, with 11 bases between them. The CDR3 covers 15 residues. CDR1 SGHVS and CDR2 FQNEAQ come from the germline V gene. CDR3: CASSSGGLSNQPQHF. The CDR3 DNA reads TGTGCCAGCAGCTCGGGAGGGCTGAGCAATCAGCCCCAGCATTTT.

A word on this clone: A read error may produce the germline difference seen at one junction end. This sequence joins TRBV7-9 and TRBJ2-7, with TRBD1 matching over 10 bases. Germline CDR1 is SEHNR and CDR2 is FQNEAQ (reference sequence). There are 15 residues in the CDR3. The CDR3 DNA sequence: TGTTCCAGCAGTTTACCGGGACAGGGGAGGTACGAGCAGTACTTC. Its translation is CSSSLPGQGRYEQYF.

This rearrangement joins TRBV9 to TRBJ2-1; 10 nucleotides line up with TRBD1. With 3 bases clipped from V and 6 bases from J, the junction kept 9 bases outside the gene matches. There are 16 residues in the CDR3. CDR1 and CDR2 (germline): SGDLS, YYNGEE. CDR3 loop: CASSAVRDRGVNEQFF. Here the CDR3 DNA reads TGTGCCAGCAGCGCGGTCCGGGACAGGGGTGTCAATGAGCAGTTCTTC.

The V call is TRBV7-2, the J call TRBJ2-1; the match to TRBD1 covers 8 bases. Germline loops: CDR1 SGHTA, CDR2 FQGNSA. The CDR3 has 16 residues. J gave up 7 bases and V 1 base, and 9 bases lay outside the gene matches. The CDR3 DNA reads TGTGCCAGCAGCTTAGGGTTTGGACAGGGAACGAATGAGCAGTTCTTC. Translated, it gives CASSLGFGQGTNEQFF.

The chain has TRBV11-1 and TRBJ2-2; possible D gene TRBD1, 5 bases. Germline CDR1 is SGHAT and CDR2 is FQDESV (reference sequence). The CDR3 totals 15 residues. V was clipped by 2 bases and J by 5 bases, with 12 bases between them. The CDR3 reads CASSLQLKGTGELFF. In DNA, the CDR3 is TGTGCCAGCAGCTTACAGCTAAAGGGGACCGGGGAGCTGTTTTTT.

This chain joins TRBV11-2 and TRBJ1-2, with 9 positions matching TRBD1. The CDR3 loop spans 15 amino acids. The germline V gene has CDR1 SGHAT and CDR2 FQNNGV. The ends lost 5 bases at V and 4 bases at J; junction bases unmatched: 8. Here the CDR3 reads CASSPAGQGSYGYTF. The CDR3 coding sequence is TGTGCCAGCAGCCCGGCGGGACAGGGCTCCTATGGCTACACCTTC.

For this clone: This same CDR3 is encoded by further DNA sequences in the sample. The genes are TRBV9 and TRBJ2-1, with 7 bases that match TRBD2. Germline trimming cut 2 bases from V and 0 bases from J; bases unmatched to any gene: 5. The germline gives CDR1 SGDLS, CDR2 YYNGEE. This CDR3 contains 16 residues. Here the CDR3 DNA reads TGTGCCAGCAGCGTGACCGGGGGGAGCTCCTACAATGAGCAGTTCTTC. Its protein is CASSVTGGSSYNEQFF.

CDR3 DNA sequence: TGCGCCAGCAGCTTGGCAGGGGCGGAGGCCACAGATACGCAGTATTTT. Amino acid sequence: CASSLAGAEATDTQYF. V gene TRBV5-1 combines with J gene TRBJ2-3; tentatively, D is TRBD1 (6 bases). Per germline, CDR1 SGHRS and CDR2 YFSETQ. The CDR3 spans 16 residues. V dropped 0 bases and J dropped 2 bases, with 13 bases sitting between them.

This clone was detected a few times. The chain uses TRBV5-5 and TRBJ1-1; D ambiguous. CDR1 and CDR2 from the germline V gene are SGHKS and YYEKEE (reference sequence). V was shortened by 2 bases and J by 2 bases, with 4 bases between the two germline ends. This CDR3 comprises 12 residues. The CDR3 is CASSLINTEAFF. The DNA of the CDR3 is TGTGCCAGCAGCTTAATAAACACTGAAGCTTTCTTT.